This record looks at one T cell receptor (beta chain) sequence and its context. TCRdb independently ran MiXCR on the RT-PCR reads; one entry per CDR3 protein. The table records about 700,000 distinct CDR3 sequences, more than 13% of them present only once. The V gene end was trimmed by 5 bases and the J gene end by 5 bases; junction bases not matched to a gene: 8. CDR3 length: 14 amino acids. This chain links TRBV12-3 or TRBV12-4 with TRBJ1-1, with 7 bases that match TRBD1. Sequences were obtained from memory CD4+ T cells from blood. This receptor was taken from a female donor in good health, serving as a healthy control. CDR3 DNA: TGTGCCAGCAGTCGACAGGGAGAGTCGACTGAAGCTTTCTTT. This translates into CASSRQGESTEAFF.